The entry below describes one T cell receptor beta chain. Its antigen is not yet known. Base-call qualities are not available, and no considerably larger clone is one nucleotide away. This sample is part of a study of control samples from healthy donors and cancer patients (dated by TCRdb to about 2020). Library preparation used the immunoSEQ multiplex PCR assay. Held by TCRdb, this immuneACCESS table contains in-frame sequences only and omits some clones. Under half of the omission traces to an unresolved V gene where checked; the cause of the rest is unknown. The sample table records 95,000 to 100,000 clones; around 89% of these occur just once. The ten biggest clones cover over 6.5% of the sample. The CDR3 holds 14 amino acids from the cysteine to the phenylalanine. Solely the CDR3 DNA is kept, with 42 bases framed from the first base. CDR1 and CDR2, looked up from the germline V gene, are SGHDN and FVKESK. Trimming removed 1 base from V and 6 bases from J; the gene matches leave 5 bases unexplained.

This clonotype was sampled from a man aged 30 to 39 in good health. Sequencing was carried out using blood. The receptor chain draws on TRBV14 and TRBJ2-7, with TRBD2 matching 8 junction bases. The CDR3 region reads CASSQGNGRGEQYF. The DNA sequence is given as TGTGCCAGCAGCCAAGGAAACGGGAGGGGCGAGCAGTACTTC.